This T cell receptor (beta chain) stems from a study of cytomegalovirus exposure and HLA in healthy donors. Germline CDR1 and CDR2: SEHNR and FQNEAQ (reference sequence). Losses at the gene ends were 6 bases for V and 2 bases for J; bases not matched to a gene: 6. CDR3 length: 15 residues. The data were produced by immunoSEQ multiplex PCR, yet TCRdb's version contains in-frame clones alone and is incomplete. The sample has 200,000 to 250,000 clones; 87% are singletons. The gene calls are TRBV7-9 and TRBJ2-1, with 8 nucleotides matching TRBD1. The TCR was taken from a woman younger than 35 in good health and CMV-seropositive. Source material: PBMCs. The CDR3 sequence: CASRGVDRAYNEQFF. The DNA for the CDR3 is TGTGCCAGCAGGGGGGTGGACAGGGCCTACAATGAGCAGTTCTTC.